The 32 T cell receptor beta chains below come from one sample, sequenced in a study of blood T cells in healthy people across ages. A second about 6 to 12 cycle PCR used barcoded and J-beta primers. TCRdb reprocessed the 5' RACE reads via MiXCR and lists one record per CDR3 protein. The sample holds 800,000 or so distinct CDR3 sequences; more than 35% are singletons and the top ten take over 15%. Sequenced input: blood. These receptors were taken from a man older than 75 in good health.

This chain joins TRBV7-3 and TRBJ2-2, with a tentative D call TRBD1 (5 bases). The CDR3 consists of 13 residues. Deletions cut 3 bases from V and 7 bases from J, with 9 bases between. Germline CDR1 reads SGHTA; CDR2 reads FQGTGA. The CDR3, as DNA: TGTGCCAGCAGCTTTCAGGGCGACGGGGAGCTGTTTTTT. Protein sequence: CASSFQGDGELFF.

CDR3 DNA sequence: TGTGCCAGCAGCTTACTGTTCGGGGGGTCCAGGGAGACCCAGTACTTC. As protein: CASSLLFGGSRETQYF. V gene TRBV7-2 combines with J gene TRBJ2-5; 7 nucleotides line up with TRBD2. The CDR3 length is 16 residues. The J segment lost 5 bases and the V segment lost 2 bases, leaving 11 bases of the junction unmatched. The germline CDR1 and CDR2 sequences are SGHTA and FQGNSA.

This clonotype was seen a few times. The genes are TRBV28 and TRBJ2-7, with TRBD2 identical over 12 bases. The junction had 7 bases not matched to a gene; V was cut back by 2 bases and J by 5 bases. This CDR3 is built from 16 residues. The V gene's germline CDR1 is MDHEN and CDR2 SYDVKM. CDR3: CASSLGLAGNVHEQYF. The CDR3 DNA reads as TGTGCCAGCAGTTTAGGACTAGCGGGGAATGTCCACGAGCAGTACTTC.

There are a few counts of this clonotype. This chain uses TRBV29-1 with TRBJ2-1; 12 bases fit TRBD2. Germline assignment: CDR1 SQVTM and CDR2 ANQGSEA. This CDR3 is built from 15 residues. The trim removed 3 bases at V and 9 bases at J, leaving 9 bases unmatched. The CDR3 DNA follows: TGCAGCGTTGACTCTAGCGGGAGGGCCTTTGTTGAGCAGTTCTTC. It is translated as CSVDSSGRAFVEQFF.

J is TRBJ2-3 and V is TRBV4-2; 11 positions match TRBD2. Germline lookup yields CDR1 LGHNA and CDR2 YNFKEQ. V gave up 4 bases and J gave up 3 bases; unmatched junction bases: 6. The CDR3 contains 16 residues. CDR3 residues: CASSPLAGGPTDTQYF. The CDR3 nucleotides read TGTGCCAGCAGCCCCTTAGCGGGAGGGCCAACAGATACGCAGTATTTT.

This clonotype was found once. The rearrangement joins TRBV29-1 to TRBJ2-3; 8 nucleotides agree with TRBD2. Trimming cost V 1 base and J 5 bases; bases outside gene matches: 8. CDR3 length equals 15 residues. Germline CDR1 SQVTM, CDR2 ANQGSEA. The CDR3 coding sequence is TGCAGCGTTGAAGGGGGACTAGTACGGGGAGATACGCAGTATTTT. This codes for CSVEGGLVRGDTQYF.

J is TRBJ2-1 and V is TRBV12-5; D is possibly TRBD1 (8 bases). V shed 6 bases and J shed 10 bases, with 22 bases lying between them. The CDR3 consists of 15 residues. Per germline, CDR1 LGHNT and CDR2 FRNRAP. This chain's CDR3 is CASGIYRGGSYEQFF. CDR3 DNA sequence: TGTGCTAGTGGCATATACAGGGGGGGCTCCTACGAGCAGTTCTTC.

This sequence joins TRBV15 and TRBJ2-3; D is perhaps TRBD1 (5 bases). The ends were cut back, 0 bases at V and 1 base at J, with 8 bases in the middle. Germline-derived CDR1 and CDR2 are LNHNV and YYDKDF (reference sequence). This CDR3 is 15 amino acids long. The CDR3 DNA reads as TGTGCCACCAGCAGAGAGATAGGGGGCACAGATACGCAGTATTTT. It specifies CATSREIGGTDTQYF.

V is TRBV3-1 and J is TRBJ2-4; D not resolved. Germline CDR1 LGHDT, CDR2 YNNKEL (reference sequence). The CDR3 spans 16 residues. Trimming pared 1 base from V and 0 bases from J, leaving 10 bases between. The CDR3 spells CASSQVNGLAKNIQYF. The CDR3 nucleotides read TGTGCCAGCAGCCAAGTTAACGGGTTAGCCAAAAACATTCAGTACTTC. Complete variable domain (other parts from reference TRBV3-1 and TRBJ2-4): DTAVSQTPKYLVTQMGNDKSIKCEQNLGHDTMYWYKQDSKKFLKIMFSYNNKELIINETVPNRFSPKSPDKAHLNLHINSLELGDSAVYFCASSQVNGLAKNIQYFGAGTRLSVL.

This chain's CDR3 is CASSQAGTSGGETQYF. CDR3 nucleotides: TGCGCCAGCAGCCAGGCCGGGACTAGCGGGGGGGAGACCCAGTACTTC. The chain employs TRBV4-3 and TRBJ2-5, with 15 bases identical to TRBD2. The germline CDR1 and CDR2 sequences are LGHNA and YSLEER. The CDR3 contains 16 residues. Trimming cost V 3 bases and J 5 bases; bases outside gene matches: 4.

This clonotype has only a few counts. V and J are TRBV5-1 and TRBJ2-5, with TRBD2 identical over 7 bases. The length of the CDR3 is 16 residues. The germline gives CDR1 SGHRS, CDR2 YFSETQ. The V segment lost 4 bases and the J segment 1 base; nucleotides outside the gene matches: 10. The CDR3: CASSNVLADIQETQYF. CDR3 nucleotides: TGCGCCAGCAGCAACGTTCTAGCGGACATCCAAGAGACCCAGTACTTC.

This clonotype has just a few counts. The J gene is TRBJ2-5, the V gene TRBV7-2, with 8 bases fitting TRBD2. In germline, CDR1 is SGHTA, CDR2 FQGNSA. The V and J ends lost 4 bases and 11 bases, in that order; junction bases with no gene match: 18. The CDR3 loop spans 16 amino acids. The CDR3 DNA follows: TGTGCCAGCAGCTCCCAAGCTAGCGGGCGAAGGAATGAGCAGTACTTC. It codes for CASSSQASGRRNEQYF.

The chain carries TRBV29-1 and TRBJ2-1; TRBD2 matches at 10 bases. This CDR3 spans 14 amino acids. J was trimmed by 6 bases and V by 3 bases; bases with no gene match: 5. Germline lookup yields CDR1 SQVTM and CDR2 ANQGSEA. In DNA, the CDR3 is TGCAGCGTTGAGTCAGCGGGAGGGCCCAATGAGCAGTTCTTC. This encodes CSVESAGGPNEQFF.

The chain links TRBV7-9 to TRBJ2-7, with 11 bases identical to TRBD2. CDR1 is SEHNR, CDR2 FQNEAQ, per germline (reference sequence). The CDR3 runs to 18 residues. After removal of 2 bases from V and 6 bases from J, the junction contained 15 bases not matched to a gene. The CDR3 is CASSLLFSSGRIPLEQYF. The CDR3 DNA reads TGTGCCAGCAGCTTATTATTCTCTAGCGGGAGGATTCCGCTCGAGCAGTACTTC.

This sequence joins TRBV29-1 and TRBJ2-1, with D perhaps TRBD2 (5 bases). Germline CDR1 reads SQVTM; CDR2 reads ANQGSEA. Between the trimmed V and J ends, which lost 0 bases and 0 bases, there was a span of 12 bases. The CDR3 sequence is 16 residues long. The CDR3 sequence: CSVEDPRVGSYNEQFF. CDR3 DNA sequence: TGCAGCGTTGAAGACCCGCGGGTGGGCTCCTACAATGAGCAGTTCTTC.

This clonotype was counted a few times. The gene calls are TRBV5-1 and TRBJ2-3; 8 nucleotides agree with TRBD2. Trimming at V came to 0 bases and at J to 4 bases, leaving 4 bases not matched to a gene. This CDR3 is built from 15 residues. Germline-derived CDR1 and CDR2 are SGHRS and YFSETQ. The CDR3 bases are TGCGCCAGCAGCTTGGAGTCGGGAGGGGCAGATACGCAGTATTTT. This translates into CASSLESGGADTQYF.

About this clonotype: One base away lies a much larger clone, so this may be a sequencing read error. The chain recombines TRBV20-1 with TRBJ2-7; TRBD2 matches 9 bases. Looked up from germline, CDR1 is DFQATT and CDR2 is SNEGSKA (reference sequence). The CDR3 sequence is 16 residues long. CDR3 sequence reads: CSATAPSGRWSDELYF. The CDR3 DNA reads TGCAGTGCTACGGCGCCCAGCGGGAGGTGGTCGGATGAGCTGTACTTC.

This clonotype was seen ten or more times. The rearrangement uses TRBV29-1 and TRBJ1-5; D is uncertain. Trimming cost V 5 bases and J 6 bases, with 14 bases left between them. The CDR3 runs 13 residues. From germline, CDR1 is SQVTM and CDR2 ANQGSEA. The CDR3 bases are TGCAGCGTTCAGTCGTCGAGGGCTCAGCCCCAGCATTTT. It encodes CSVQSSRAQPQHF.

This chain links TRBV20-1 with TRBJ2-5, with TRBD1 as a possible D gene (5 bases). V was cut by 3 bases and J by 2 bases, with 13 bases left in between. The CDR3 has 14 residues. Germline V gene data show CDR1 as DFQATT and CDR2 as SNEGSKA (reference sequence). The CDR3 DNA sequence: TGCAGTGCTAGCCAGATGGACATACAAGAGACCCAGTACTTC. This encodes CSASQMDIQETQYF.

V usage is TRBV12-3 or TRBV12-4 and J usage is TRBJ2-3; D not certain. This CDR3 is built from 14 residues. The germline V and J ends were trimmed by 3 bases and 2 bases, with 9 bases remaining between them. CDR3 in DNA: TGTGCCAGCAGTTTCGACGGATACACAGATACGCAGTATTTT. The encoded protein is CASSFDGYTDTQYF.

This clonotype was picked up a small number of times. The chain recombines TRBV20-1 with TRBJ2-3; TRBD2 matches at 15 bases. V trimming: 4 bases; J trimming: 1 base; junction bases outside the gene matches: 6. Germline values: CDR1 DFQATT, CDR2 SNEGSKA (reference sequence). The CDR3 totals 17 residues. The CDR3 DNA follows: TGCAGTGCTATAAAAAGGACTAGCGGGAGGGGCACAGATACGCAGTATTTT. Translated: CSAIKRTSGRGTDTQYF.

V usage is TRBV28 and J usage is TRBJ2-1; TRBD2 matches 11 bases. This CDR3 has 17 residues. With 3 bases clipped from V and 7 bases from J, the junction kept 11 bases outside the gene matches. CDR1 and CDR2 from the germline V gene are MDHEN and SYDVKM. This chain's CDR3 is CASSFAWGLAEANEQFF. The CDR3, as DNA: TGTGCCAGCAGTTTCGCCTGGGGACTAGCGGAGGCTAATGAGCAGTTCTTC.

The chain recombines TRBV7-2 with TRBJ2-1; 7 bases fit TRBD2. This CDR3 has 16 residues. Germline V gene data show CDR1 as SGHTA and CDR2 as FQGNSA. J gave up 2 bases and V 1 base, and 5 bases lay outside the gene matches. The CDR3: CASSLGVGTTYNEQFF. In DNA form, the CDR3 reads TGTGCCAGCAGCTTAGGGGTAGGGACTACCTACAATGAGCAGTTCTTC.

This clonotype has only a few counts. J is TRBJ2-5 and V is TRBV5-1; 10 nucleotides align to TRBD2. V was clipped by 3 bases and J by 11 bases; unmatched bases: 10. Germline loops: CDR1 SGHRS, CDR2 YFSETQ. The CDR3 totals 14 residues. CDR3 nucleotide sequence: TGCGCCAGCAGCTCTAGCGGGAGTAACAATGAGCAGTACTTC. It translates to CASSSSGSNNEQYF.

The sample holds a few counts of this clonotype. The CDR3 here is CASSPRGGRQPSTDTQYF. The CDR3 DNA reads TGTGCCAGCAGTCCACGTGGCGGGAGACAACCTAGCACAGATACGCAGTATTTT. The V gene is TRBV3-1, the J gene TRBJ2-3; 7 bases are shared with TRBD2. The CDR3 consists of 18 residues. V gave up 6 bases and J gave up 0 bases; unmatched junction bases: 15. Germline loops: CDR1 LGHDT, CDR2 YNNKEL (reference sequence).

The chain is built from TRBV2 and TRBJ2-6; tentative D call: TRBD2 (6 bases). V was shortened by 0 bases and J by 2 bases, with 11 bases between the two germline ends. This CDR3 is 17 amino acids long. Germline V gene sequence: CDR1 SNHLY, CDR2 FYNNEI. CDR3 DNA sequence: TGTGCCAGCAGTGAAGCCGGGACTTTGGCTGGGGCCAACGTCCTGACTTTC. Amino acids: CASSEAGTLAGANVLTF.

This clonotype appeared a single time. V usage is TRBV7-9 and J usage is TRBJ1-2; D is uncertain. There are 14 residues in the CDR3. V lost 5 bases to trimming and J lost 3 bases, with 13 bases between them. From germline, CDR1 is SEHNR and CDR2 FQNEAQ (reference sequence). The CDR3 protein is CASSLIGVDYGYTF. In DNA, the CDR3 is TGTGCCAGCAGCCTCATTGGGGTCGACTATGGCTACACCTTC.

This sequence joins TRBV5-1 and TRBJ1-1, with TRBD1 as a possible D gene (6 bases). The CDR3 consists of 13 residues. Between the trimmed V and J ends, which lost 2 bases and 4 bases, there was a span of 9 bases. The germline gives CDR1 SGHRS, CDR2 YFSETQ. The DNA of the CDR3 is TGCGCCAGCAGCTTTGGGGGGCCCACTGAAGCTTTCTTT. Its translation is CASSFGGPTEAFF.

The V and J genes are TRBV5-1 and TRBJ2-5; D perhaps matches TRBD2 (5 bases). The CDR3 covers 14 residues. The germline CDR1 and CDR2 sequences are SGHRS and YFSETQ. Trimming stripped 5 bases from V and 2 bases from J, with 13 bases between. The CDR3 DNA sequence: TGCGCCAGCAGATCGAATGGGGAGCAAGAGACCCAGTACTTC. Protein: CASRSNGEQETQYF.

This chain connects TRBV9 to TRBJ2-1; D tentatively reads TRBD1 or TRBD2 (5 bases each). Germline-derived CDR1 and CDR2 are SGDLS and YYNGEE. This CDR3 is 13 amino acids long. The ends were cut back, 3 bases at V and 10 bases at J, with 14 bases in the middle. The CDR3 region has the DNA TGTGCCAGCAGCGGAGACCAGGGACGGGAGCAGTTCTTC. As protein: CASSGDQGREQFF.

The rearrangement joins TRBV9 to TRBJ2-5; D is unresolved. Germline-derived CDR1 and CDR2 are SGDLS and YYNGEE. V lost 6 bases, J lost 2 bases, and 17 bases lay in between. The length of the CDR3 is 15 residues. The CDR3: CASNSDAERQETQYF. In DNA form, the CDR3 reads TGTGCCAGCAACTCGGATGCAGAGAGGCAAGAGACCCAGTACTTC.

The V gene is TRBV29-1, the J gene TRBJ2-5; D is possibly TRBD2 (6 bases). This CDR3 comprises 12 residues. The V end lost 1 base, the J end lost 7 bases, and 10 bases lay between the germline ends. CDR1 SQVTM and CDR2 ANQGSEA come from the germline V gene. The CDR3 nucleotides read TGCAGCGTTGAAGGCGGGGAAGGGACCCAGTACTTC. Translation gives CSVEGGEGTQYF.